Here is one TCR beta chain with its context. Antigen: not known. The CDR3 loop spans 14 amino acids. V trimming: 7 bases; J trimming: 4 bases; junction bases outside the gene matches: 7. Germline loops: CDR1 SQVTM, CDR2 ANQGSEA. These data belong to a study of beta chain features in type 1 diabetes. Across the study: The samples had about 110,000,000 sorted cells examined in all. Findings and limits, study-wide: A moderate, significant TCRB CDR3 shortening appeared in type 1 diabetes across four CD4+ subsets. Fewer junction insertions and more nucleotide deletions appeared in type 1 diabetes patients. The naive, central memory and Treg TCRB repertoires showed an apparent similarity that was greater among patients than among healthy donors.

Expressed TCRB transcripts were sequenced, since all the RNA that had been isolated was reverse transcribed. Data came from immunoSEQ multiplex PCR; TCRdb stores just in-frame clones and leaves some out. Of 300,000 to 450,000 clones listed, around 12% are singletons. By way of CD45RO/CCR7/CD25/CD127/CD95/CD27, the CD4+ regulatory, stem cell-like memory, central memory and naive cells were sorted. The genes are TRBV29-1 and TRBJ2-2, with 9 bases identical to TRBD1. Material: naive CD4+ T cells from blood. The receptor's source is a woman younger than 30 with type 1 diabetes. The chain's CDR3 is CSASRTGATGELFF. The DNA of the CDR3 is TGCAGCGCTTCCCGGACAGGGGCCACCGGGGAGCTGTTTTTT.